This T cell receptor beta chain appears in the sequencing data of a study of cytomegalovirus exposure and HLA in healthy donors. General study points: Earlier analysis found most TCR beta V segments productive about 87% or about 30% of the time. There was a cluster of highly shared sequence variants that was likely a sequencing artifact. The study reported that TCR beta sequences accurately predicted HLA-A and HLA-B alleles in most subjects.

PCR used 60 Vbeta primers and 13 Jbeta primers. Data came from immunoSEQ multiplex PCR; TCRdb stores just in-frame clones and leaves some out. The table shows hundreds of thousands of clones, with around 83% occurring only once. The CDR3 is 16 residues long. V was pared by 4 bases and J by 5 bases, with 11 bases of the junction left unmatched. The germline gives CDR1 MNHEY, CDR2 SMNVEV (reference sequence). This clone came up once. Its antigen is not identified. The chain is built from TRBV27 and TRBJ2-1; 7 bases agree with TRBD1. Sequencing was carried out using PBMCs. The clonotype comes from a girl aged 10-17 years in good health and CMV-seronegative. As DNA, the CDR3 is TGTGCCAGCAGTTATTCCGACAGGGCGATTAACAATGAGCAGTTCTTC. Translated, it gives CASSYSDRAINNEQFF.